The next 2 T cell receptor beta chains were all read from a single sample in a study of cytotoxic CD8 clonotypes in ibrutinib-treated CLL. TCRdb keeps only in-frame clones here, not all; method: immunoSEQ multiplex PCR. The profile shows around 60,000 clones, approximately 71% of them singletons. The material sequenced was PBMCs, taken after 12 months of ibrutinib treatment. Source of these receptors: a human donor with chronic lymphocytic leukemia.

This clone has only a few counts. This chain uses TRBV5-1 with TRBJ1-4; D perhaps matches TRBD1 (5 bases). Germline V gene sequence: CDR1 SGHRS, CDR2 YFSETQ. Trimming removed 5 bases from V and 8 bases from J, with 22 bases in between. The CDR3 has 16 residues. The chain's CDR3 is CASRPLGLGAREKLFF. CDR3 DNA sequence: TGCGCCAGCAGACCTCTGGGACTAGGGGCGAGGGAAAAACTGTTTTTT.

In DNA form, the CDR3 reads TGTGCCAGCAGCTTTAGGGAGGGCTCCTACAATGAGCAGTTCTTC. This codes for CASSFREGSYNEQFF. The chain combines TRBV7-8 with TRBJ2-1, with 7 bases aligning to TRBD2. Germline V CDR1 and CDR2: SGHVS, FQNEAQ. This CDR3 is 15 amino acids long. The trim removed 3 bases at V and 0 bases at J, leaving 2 bases unmatched.